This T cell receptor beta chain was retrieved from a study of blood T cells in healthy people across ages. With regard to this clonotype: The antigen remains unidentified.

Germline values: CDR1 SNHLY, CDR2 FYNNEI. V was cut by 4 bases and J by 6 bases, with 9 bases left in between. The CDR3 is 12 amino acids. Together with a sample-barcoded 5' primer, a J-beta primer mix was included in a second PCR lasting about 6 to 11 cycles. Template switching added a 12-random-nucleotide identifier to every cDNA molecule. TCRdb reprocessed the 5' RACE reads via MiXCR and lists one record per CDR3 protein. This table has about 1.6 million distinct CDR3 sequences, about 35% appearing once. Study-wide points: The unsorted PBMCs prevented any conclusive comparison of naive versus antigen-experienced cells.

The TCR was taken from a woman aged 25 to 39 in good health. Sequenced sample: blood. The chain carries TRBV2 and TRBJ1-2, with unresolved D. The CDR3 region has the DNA TGTGCCAGCAGTGTCTCGGGTCATGGCTACACCTTC. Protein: CASSVSGHGYTF. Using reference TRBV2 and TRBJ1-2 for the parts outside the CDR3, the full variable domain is EPEVTQTPSHQVTQMGQEVILRCVPISNHLYFYWYRQILGQKVEFLVSFYNNEISEKSEIFDDQFSVERPDGSNFTLKIRSTKLEDSAMYFCASSVSGHGYTFGSGTRLTVV.